One and the same sample provided the 19 T cell receptor beta chains below, sequenced in a study of shared clonotypes between healthy human individuals. Clones were read by immunoSEQ multiplex PCR, and TCRdb kept only the in-frame ones, dropping some. The sample lists about 2 million clones; about 95% were seen once. Positive CCR7 selection of CD45RO-negative cells yielded the naive CD8 cells, and terminally differentiated effector memory CD45RA+ cells were excluded. The specimen was naive CD8+ T cells sorted from blood. Receptors originate from a young man in good health.

This clone was seen a handful of times. This sample includes further DNA sequences coding for the same CDR3. The chain has TRBV29-1 and TRBJ1-1, with a possible D match to TRBD1 (6 bases). This CDR3 comprises 12 residues. The ends were cut back, 2 bases at V and 4 bases at J, with 8 bases in the middle. Germline loops: CDR1 SQVTM, CDR2 ANQGSEA. In DNA, the CDR3 is TGCAGCGTTGAAATAGGGGGCACTGAAGCTTTCTTT. It specifies CSVEIGGTEAFF.

A note on this clone: In the same sample, other DNA sequences code for this CDR3. The V gene is TRBV9, the J gene TRBJ1-3, with D unresolved. The V gene's germline CDR1 is SGDLS and CDR2 YYNGEE. Trimming took off 4 bases at V and 1 base at J, with 6 bases between the two ends. The CDR3 has 13 amino acids. The CDR3 sequence is CASSPSSGNTIYF. In nucleotides, the CDR3 is TGTGCCAGCAGCCCCAGTTCTGGAAACACCATATATTTT.

V is TRBV6-5 and J is TRBJ2-7; D remains ambiguous. The V end lost 7 bases, the J end lost 7 bases, and 8 bases lay between the germline ends. The CDR3 runs to 10 residues. CDR1 MNHEY and CDR2 SVGAGI come from the germline V gene. The CDR3 nucleotides read TGTGCCAGCAATCGGGCAGAGCAGTACTTC. This sequence encodes CASNRAEQYF.

As concerns this clone: The same CDR3 is also encoded by other DNA sequences in this sample. The chain combines TRBV5-4 with TRBJ2-5, with D perhaps matching TRBD2 (5 bases). Germline assignment: CDR1 SGHNT and CDR2 YYREEE (reference sequence). The CDR3 covers 13 residues. V was pared by 0 bases and J by 4 bases, with 7 bases between. CDR3 coding DNA: TGTGCCAGCAGCTTGGCTGGAGGAGAGACCCAGTACTTC. This sequence encodes CASSLAGGETQYF.

V is TRBV27 and J is TRBJ2-7; TRBD1 aligns across 12 bases. V shed 7 bases, J shed 7 bases, and the junction held 14 bases outside the gene matches. This CDR3 has 16 amino acids. Per germline, CDR1 MNHEY and CDR2 SMNVEV (reference sequence). CDR3 in amino acids: CASTPIGTGGPMEQYF. CDR3 DNA sequence: TGTGCCAGCACCCCCATCGGGACAGGGGGCCCGATGGAGCAGTACTTC.

The chain joins TRBV6-1 to TRBJ2-7, with 8 bases aligning to TRBD2. CDR1 MNHNS and CDR2 SASEGT come from the germline V gene. The CDR3 spans 14 residues. J was trimmed by 3 bases and V by 9 bases; bases with no gene match: 10. The DNA of the CDR3 is TGTGCCAGTAGCGGGATCTTCGGTTACTACGAGCAGTACTTC. Translating it yields CASSGIFGYYEQYF.

V is TRBV27 and J is TRBJ2-2, with D perhaps matching TRBD2 (5 bases). This CDR3 is 13 amino acids long. CDR1 is MNHEY, CDR2 SMNVEV, per germline (reference sequence). Trimming left V 2 bases short and J 7 bases short, with 8 bases between. The CDR3 nucleotides read TGTGCCAGCAGTTTAACGGCGGGCGGGGAGCTGTTTTTT. Translating it yields CASSLTAGGELFF.

This clone was detected only a few times. At the DNA level, this CDR3 is encoded by other sequences in the same sample as well. The gene calls are TRBV7-9 and TRBJ2-2; D unclear. Germline-derived CDR1 and CDR2 are SEHNR and FQNEAQ (reference sequence). The CDR3 has 12 amino acids. Deletions cut 2 bases from V and 5 bases from J, with 3 bases between. CDR3 amino acids: CASSLRTGELFF. For the CDR3, the DNA is TGTGCCAGCAGCTTAAGAACCGGGGAGCTGTTTTTT.

This rearrangement joins TRBV5-1 to TRBJ2-7; no reliable D call. Looked up from germline, CDR1 is SGHRS and CDR2 is YFSETQ. The CDR3 runs to 13 residues. Trimming removed 0 bases at V and 4 bases at J, with 8 bases between. CDR3 in amino acids: CASSLEAEYEQYF. The CDR3 DNA is TGCGCCAGCAGCTTGGAGGCCGAATACGAGCAGTACTTC. Supplemented by reference TRBV5-1 and TRBJ2-7, the full variable domain reads KAGVTQTPRYLIKTRGQQVTLSCSPISGHRSVSWYQQTPGQGLQFLFEYFSETQRNKGNFPGRFSGRQFSNSRSEMNVSTLELGDSALYLCASSLEAEYEQYFGPGTRLTVT.

This rearrangement joins TRBV19 to TRBJ2-7; 8 positions agree with TRBD1. CDR3 length: 14 amino acids. Germline CDR1 is LNHDA and CDR2 is SQIVND (reference sequence). V shed 5 bases and J 3 bases; nucleotides not matched to a gene: 6. CDR3 in amino acids: CASSQTGVGYEQYF. In DNA form, the CDR3 reads TGTGCCAGTAGTCAGACAGGGGTAGGCTACGAGCAGTACTTC.

The chain uses TRBV27 and TRBJ2-7; D may be TRBD2 (5 bases). The CDR3 has 14 residues. The V end was cut by 8 bases, the J end by 3 bases, with 17 bases between. Per germline, CDR1 MNHEY and CDR2 SMNVEV (reference sequence). CDR3 residues: CASSEGSSLYEQYF. DNA of the CDR3: TGTGCCAGCTCTGAGGGCAGTTCCCTCTACGAGCAGTACTTC.

The chain recombines TRBV6-6 with TRBJ2-7; D uncertain. This CDR3 is built from 14 residues. The germline V gene encodes CDR1 MNHNY and CDR2 SVGAGI (reference sequence). Deletions cut 4 bases from V and 3 bases from J, with 13 bases between. The CDR3, as DNA: TGTGCCAGCAGTTCCGTGAGGTTTGTCTACGAGCAGTACTTC. This gives the protein CASSSVRFVYEQYF.

Concerning this clone itself: In the same sample, other DNA sequences code for this CDR3. The chain joins TRBV9 to TRBJ1-2; D unresolved. Trimming stripped 2 bases from V and 3 bases from J, with 11 bases between. Germline loops: CDR1 SGDLS, CDR2 YYNGEE. The CDR3 has 14 residues. In DNA form, the CDR3 reads TGTGCCAGCAGCGTCCTCGACGGGGACTATGGCTACACCTTC. It is translated as CASSVLDGDYGYTF.

This sequence joins TRBV27 and TRBJ2-7; unclear D gene. The germline V gene has CDR1 MNHEY and CDR2 SMNVEV (reference sequence). This CDR3 comprises 15 residues. Trimming removed 1 base from V and 2 bases from J, with 12 bases in between. The CDR3 region has the DNA TGTGCCAGCAGTTTATATCCAGAGGCCCCCTACGAGCAGTACTTC. Translated: CASSLYPEAPYEQYF.

In the case of this clone: Other nucleotide sequences in the sample specify the same CDR3. V is TRBV6-6 and J is TRBJ2-7; D is perhaps TRBD2 (6 bases). The V and J ends lost 0 bases and 3 bases respectively, with 9 bases between them. Germline lookup yields CDR1 MNHNY and CDR2 SVGAGI (reference sequence). This CDR3 is built from 14 residues. The CDR3 here is CASSYSQGGYEQYF. The CDR3 region has the DNA TGTGCCAGCAGTTACTCCCAGGGAGGCTACGAGCAGTACTTC.

This clone is a singleton in its sample. The gene calls are TRBV18 and TRBJ1-1; the D is unclear. In germline, CDR1 is KGHSH, CDR2 LQKENI. The CDR3 runs 14 residues. V dropped 1 base and J dropped 1 base, with 7 bases sitting between them. CDR3 sequence (DNA): TGTGCCAGCTCACCACTGGGGTCGAACACTGAAGCTTTCTTT. Protein sequence: CASSPLGSNTEAFF.

The chain is built from TRBV27 and TRBJ1-1; D possibly corresponds to TRBD1 (5 bases). The V and J ends lost 0 bases and 4 bases respectively, with 18 bases between them. This CDR3 is built from 17 residues. Looked up from germline, CDR1 is MNHEY and CDR2 is SMNVEV (reference sequence). CDR3 in DNA: TGTGCCAGCAGTTTATCGGGGCAGGGACCCCCTGGCACTGAAGCTTTCTTT. Amino acid sequence: CASSLSGQGPPGTEAFF.

The rearrangement uses TRBV27 and TRBJ1-1, with D possibly being TRBD1 (5 bases). The CDR3 has 14 residues. The ends were cut back, 3 bases at V and 4 bases at J, with 12 bases in the middle. Germline assignment: CDR1 MNHEY and CDR2 SMNVEV (reference sequence). This CDR3 reads CASSFDPTGTEAFF. Here the CDR3 DNA reads TGTGCCAGCAGTTTTGATCCAACAGGCACTGAAGCTTTCTTT.

The V and J genes are TRBV11-1 and TRBJ2-3, with D perhaps matching TRBD1 or TRBD2 (6 bases each). This CDR3 region has 13 residues. Germline V gene lookup returns CDR1 SGHAT and CDR2 FQDESV (reference sequence). Trimming took off 8 bases at V and 2 bases at J, with 11 bases between the two ends. The CDR3 region is CASGGPNTDTQYF. CDR3 nucleotide sequence: TGTGCCAGCGGGGGGCCCAACACAGATACGCAGTATTTT.